This T cell receptor (beta chain) was observed in a study of control samples from healthy donors and cancer patients. Here immunoSEQ multiplex PCR was the method, and the copy in TCRdb shows in-frame clones only, minus some. This sample has some 56,000 clones, with roughly 94% found just once. The CDR3 is made up of 16 amino acids. The V gene end was trimmed by 1 base and the J gene end by 6 bases; junction bases not matched to a gene: 9. Germline-derived CDR1 and CDR2 are SGDLS and YYNGEE. This clonotype was obtained from a man aged 30 to 45 in good health. Input material: blood. The rearrangement uses TRBV9 and TRBJ2-1; 8 positions match TRBD1. CDR3 sequence reads: CASSVWFTGGRNEQFF. CDR3 nucleotide sequence: TGTGCCAGCAGCGTATGGTTTACAGGGGGACGCAATGAGCAGTTCTTC. The variable domain in full, completed from reference TRBV9 and TRBJ2-1, reads DSGVTQTPKHLITATGQRVTLRCSPRSGDLSVYWYQQSLDQGLQFLIQYYNGEERAKGNILERFSAQQFPDLHSELNLSSLELGDSALYFCASSVWFTGGRNEQFFGPGTRLTVL.